These 28 T cell receptor beta chains came from one sample sequenced in a study of tumor-infiltrating lymphocytes in primary liver carcinoma. The input was 450 to 500 ng total RNA; TCR beta cDNA was made from it with a constant-region primer. The TCR beta library was amplified through three nested multiplex PCR rounds in a modified ARM-PCR procedure. The first two PCR rounds used TRBV1-TRBV30 primers with a Cbeta primer, 9 to 11 cycles each. TCRdb reanalysed the multiplex PCR reads using MiXCR and keeps one entry per CDR3 protein. This table has about 64,000 distinct CDR3 sequences, about 71% appearing once. Total RNA and DNA came together from approximately 20-30 mg of bulk tissue without cell sorting. Sequenced input: liver tumor tissue from sampling region 4. Subset given: tumor region T4, right-lateral pole. All receptors come from a man aged 40-50 years with primary liver carcinoma and hepatitis B virus infection.

The table lists this clonotype with many counts. The chain carries TRBV29-1 and TRBJ2-1; 7 bases are a match to TRBD2. Germline loops: CDR1 SQVTM, CDR2 ANQGSEA. Trimming at V came to 4 bases and at J to 4 bases, leaving 7 bases not matched to a gene. The CDR3 is made up of 14 amino acids. CDR3 DNA: TGCAGCGTTGCCGTAGCTAGCGGTTACAATGAGCAGTTCTTC. Its protein is CSVAVASGYNEQFF.

V usage is TRBV6-2 or TRBV6-3 and J usage is TRBJ1-1; D call uncertain. The ends were cut back, 0 bases at V and 8 bases at J, with 13 bases in the middle. Germline CDR1 reads MNHEY; CDR2 reads SVGEGT. The length of the CDR3 is 14 residues. The CDR3 sequence: CASSYSELSTEAFF. DNA for the CDR3: TGTGCCAGCAGTTACTCAGAGCTGAGCACCGAAGCTTTCTTT.

CDR3 coding DNA: TGTGCCAGCAACTCCGACATAGCTCCAACTAATGAAAAACTGTTTTTT. Its translation: CASNSDIAPTNEKLFF. The chain uses TRBV11-2 and TRBJ1-4; no clear D. The germline V gene encodes CDR1 SGHAT and CDR2 FQNNGV. V was shortened by 7 bases and J by 0 bases, with 15 bases between the two germline ends. This CDR3 spans 16 amino acids.

This clonotype was seen just once. The chain uses TRBV12-3 or TRBV12-4 and TRBJ1-2; D possibly corresponds to TRBD1 (5 bases). The CDR3 is made up of 14 amino acids. This CDR3 reads CTNSATGPSYGYTF. CDR3 nucleotides: TGTACCAACAGCGCAACGGGGCCCTCATATGGCTACACCTTC.

The chain joins TRBV11-2 to TRBJ2-7, with 7 bases fitting TRBD1. Unmatched junction bases numbered 14, after V lost 7 bases and J lost 2 bases. There are 16 residues in the CDR3. CDR1 is SGHAT, CDR2 FQNNGV, per germline. CDR3 sequence reads: CASMSHPFGTAYEQYF. The CDR3 nucleotides are TGTGCCAGCATGTCCCATCCTTTCGGGACAGCCTACGAGCAGTACTTC.

To note about this clonotype: One end of the junction is discordant with germline, which a read error may explain. V and J are TRBV4-1 and TRBJ1-4, with TRBD1 matching over 9 bases. CDR3 length equals 19 residues. The germline CDR1 and CDR2 sequences are MGHRA and YSYEKL. Here the CDR3 reads CASRQEGNRGHVTNEKLFF. CDR3 nucleotide sequence: TGCGCCAGCAGGCAAGAGGGGAACAGGGGGCATGTTACTAATGAAAAACTGTTTTTT.

Comment on this clonotype: The junction departs from the called germline gene at one end, perhaps through a read error. V is TRBV12-3 or TRBV12-4 and J is TRBJ2-5; D is perhaps TRBD2 (6 bases). This CDR3 has 13 amino acids. The DNA of the CDR3 is TGTACCATCAGTTTAACGATTGGGGGGACCAAGTACTTC. Its translation is CTISLTIGGTKYF.

The chain recombines TRBV20-1 with TRBJ1-2; tentatively, D is TRBD1 (5 bases). The germline gives CDR1 DFQATT, CDR2 SNEGSKA (reference sequence). The V end was cut by 5 bases, the J end by 7 bases, with 17 bases between. The CDR3 has 13 amino acids. CDR3 in amino acids: CSAPSGESIGYTF. The CDR3 nucleotides are TGCAGTGCTCCCTCGGGGGAGTCTATTGGCTACACCTTC.

Regarding this clonotype: It may be a read error: a sequence one base away is much more abundant. The rearrangement links TRBV11-2 to TRBJ1-1; D call uncertain. This CDR3 spans 14 amino acids. Germline lookup yields CDR1 SGHAT and CDR2 FQNNGV. V was clipped by 8 bases and J by 5 bases, with 18 bases between them. CDR3 sequence reads: CASRTAGTVTEAFF. The CDR3 region has the DNA TGTGCCAGCCGCACAGCCGGTACCGTAACTGAAGCTTTCTTT.

Regarding this clonotype: With a much larger clone just one base away, this may be a read error. The conserved phenylalanine or tryptophan normally closing the CDR3 is absent here, so this likely arose from a read error. This CDR3 is CASSPGGRNQPQHL. The CDR3 region has the DNA TGTGCCAGCAGTCCGGGAGGAAGGAATCAGCCCCAGCATCTT. The chain has TRBV28 and TRBJ1-5; D gene unclear. V dropped 5 bases and J dropped 4 bases, with 12 bases sitting between them. Germline CDR1 MDHEN, CDR2 SYDVKM. CDR3 length equals 14 residues.

As for this clonotype: This clone may be a read error of a much larger clone one base away. This rearrangement joins TRBV4-2 to TRBJ1-3, with D unclear. The CDR3 loop spans 17 amino acids. In germline, CDR1 is LGHNA, CDR2 YNFKEQ. V lost 11 bases and J 0 bases, leaving 23 bases between the germline ends. CDR3 region: CACNQDRGVYSGNTIYF. The CDR3, as DNA: TGTGCCTGCAACCAAGATCGCGGGGTCTACTCTGGAAACACCATATATTTT.

With regard to this clonotype: This may be a read error, as it is one base from a much larger clone. The chain employs TRBV18 and TRBJ1-5, with D unclear. Germline assignment: CDR1 KGHSH and CDR2 LQKENI. The CDR3 length is 14 residues. The CDR3 here is CGSSPVNSNQPQHF. The CDR3 DNA is TGTGGCAGCTCACCAGTAAATAGCAATCAGCCCCAGCATTTT. The complete variable domain, with remaining parts taken from reference TRBV18 and TRBJ1-5, reads NAGVMQNPRHLVRRRGQEARLRCSPMKGHSHVYWYRQLPEEGLKFMVYLQKENIIDESGMPKERFSAEFPKEGPSILRIQQVVRGDSAAYFCGSSPVNSNQPQHFGDGTRLSIL.

In DNA, the CDR3 is TGTGCCACCCTGAACAGGACAAACGCTGAAGCTTTCTTT. This codes for CATLNRTNAEAFF. J is TRBJ1-1 and V is TRBV28, with D maybe TRBD1 (5 bases). The V and J ends lost 10 bases and 6 bases respectively, with 18 bases between them. The CDR3 sequence is 13 residues long. In germline, CDR1 is MDHEN, CDR2 SYDVKM.

Details on this clonotype: A read error may account for a junction end that differs from germline. This sequence joins TRBV11-2 and TRBJ2-1; no clear D gene. The germline gives CDR1 SGHAT, CDR2 FQNNGV. The CDR3 loop spans 16 amino acids. DNA of the CDR3: TGTGCCAGCAATTTAGAACCAGAGAGCTCCAACAATGAGCAGTTCTTC. This encodes CASNLEPESSNNEQFF.

To note about this clonotype: One end of the junction varies from germline; a read error may be responsible. V and J are TRBV11-1 and TRBJ2-3, with D perhaps assigned TRBD1 or TRBD2 (5 bases each). CDR3 size: 15 residues. From germline, CDR1 is SGHAT and CDR2 FQDESV (reference sequence). CDR3 DNA: TGTGCCAGCAGTTTGCCGAGGGAGAGCACAGGTACGCAATATTTT. Protein sequence: CASSLPRESTGTQYF.

This clonotype occurred many times. The junction does not match germline at one end; this may be a read error. V gene TRBV11-3 combines with J gene TRBJ2-2; TRBD1 matches at 7 bases. In germline, CDR1 is SGHNT, CDR2 YENEEA. The CDR3 is 15 amino acids. CDR3 coding DNA: TGTGCCAACAGCACCCGGACAGGGAACACCGGGGAGCTGTTTTTT. It specifies CANSTRTGNTGELFF. The full variable domain, its missing parts supplied by reference TRBV11-3 and TRBJ2-2, is EAGVVQSPRYKIIEKKQPVAFWCNPISGHNTLYWYLQNLGQGPELLIRYENEEAVDDSQLPKDRFSAERLKGVDSTLKIQPAELGDSAVYLCANSTRTGNTGELFFGEGSRLTVL.

This clonotype came up many times. The chain combines TRBV4-1 with TRBJ2-7, with TRBD2 matching over 10 bases. The ends lost 4 bases at V and 2 bases at J; junction bases unmatched: 14. This CDR3 region has 18 residues. Germline CDR1 is MGHRA and CDR2 is YSYEKL. The CDR3 region has the DNA TGCGCCAGCAGCCCGAATTCGCCCGGGACTAGCGTACCCTACGAGCAGTACTTC. As protein: CASSPNSPGTSVPYEQYF.

The sample holds many counts of this clonotype. The junction and the germline gene differ at one end; a read error may be behind it. The chain couples TRBV6-1 to TRBJ1-2, with 7 bases fitting TRBD1. This CDR3 is 13 amino acids long. CDR1 and CDR2 (germline): MNHNS, SASEGT. The CDR3 sequence: CVSSTGQSYGYTF. DNA for the CDR3: TGTGTCAGCAGTACGGGACAGTCATATGGCTACACCTTC.

With respect to this clonotype: At one of its ends the junction is not consistent with the germline gene, which may arise from a read error. V and J are TRBV12-3 or TRBV12-4 and TRBJ2-7; TRBD2 is a possible D gene (6 bases). The length of the CDR3 is 15 residues. The chain's CDR3 is CASSFGTGLFYKQYF. In DNA, the CDR3 is TGTGCCAGTAGTTTTGGGACGGGACTTTTCTACAAGCAGTACTTC.

As for this clonotype: An end of the junction differs from the germline gene, which may be a read error. The chain is built from TRBV6-1 and TRBJ2-3, with a possible D match to TRBD2 (5 bases). This CDR3 has 12 residues. The germline gives CDR1 MNHNS, CDR2 SASEGT. CDR3 region: CAISIGVDTQYF. The CDR3 DNA is TGTGCCATCTCAATCGGGGTAGATACGCAGTACTTT.

As concerns this clonotype: One base away lies a much larger clone, so this may be a sequencing read error. This rearrangement joins TRBV6-1 to TRBJ2-3; D gene unclear. Germline V gene lookup returns CDR1 MNHNS and CDR2 SASEGT. This CDR3 is built from 12 residues. Trimming left V 7 bases short and J 4 bases short, with 9 bases between. CDR3 amino acids: CASKPSPDTQYF. CDR3 bases: TGTGCCAGCAAGCCCAGCCCAGATACGCAGTATTTT.

This clonotype was counted ten times or more. The J gene is TRBJ1-4, the V gene TRBV28; TRBD1 matches at 8 bases. The germline V gene has CDR1 MDHEN and CDR2 SYDVKM. The V and J ends lost 5 bases and 3 bases, in that order; junction bases with no gene match: 14. The CDR3 is 18 residues long. The CDR3 coding sequence is TGTGCCAGCAGTCCGCCCCGACAGGGGACTCAGGCTAATGAAAAACTGTTTTTT. This translates into CASSPPRQGTQANEKLFF.

Points on this clonotype: The junction does not match germline at one end; this may be a read error. V is TRBV28 and J is TRBJ2-3; 9 nucleotides align to TRBD2. This CDR3 is built from 16 residues. Per the germline V gene, CDR1 is MDHEN and CDR2 is SYDVKM. CDR3 protein: CVGSPSLGTSIDTQYF. DNA of the CDR3: TGTGTCGGCAGTCCATCTCTTGGGACTAGCATAGATACGCAGTATTTT.

Notes on this clonotype: No conserved phenylalanine or tryptophan is present at the end of the CDR3, so a read error is the likely explanation. The gene calls are TRBV10-3 and TRBJ2-7; D may be TRBD1 (7 bases). The CDR3 has 14 amino acids. V lost 4 bases and J lost 8, with 18 bases in between. Germline-derived CDR1 and CDR2 are ENHRY and SYGVKD. CDR3 sequence: CAISAGDSRPKQYS. In DNA, the CDR3 is TGTGCCATCAGTGCGGGGGACAGTCGGCCCAAGCAGTACTCC.

Worth noting for this clonotype: In this CDR3 the conserved last residue, phenylalanine or tryptophan, is missing, so a read error is likely. The chain is built from TRBV4-1 and TRBJ2-1, with no clear D. The germline V and J ends were trimmed by 4 bases and 5 bases, with 15 bases remaining between them. Germline V gives CDR1 MGHRA, CDR2 YSYEKL. The CDR3 contains 15 residues. CDR3 protein: CASSPLDDNNNEQFL. Here the CDR3 DNA reads TGCGCCAGCAGCCCGCTCGATGACAACAACAATGAGCAGTTCTTG.

This clonotype was seen at least ten times. A single base separates this from a much larger clone, so it may be a read error. The gene calls are TRBV6-1 and TRBJ2-3, with D hard to call. The CDR3 totals 12 residues. Trimming stripped 5 bases from V and 6 bases from J, with 9 bases between. Looked up from germline, CDR1 is MNHNS and CDR2 is SASEGT. The CDR3 sequence is CASSRGRDTQYF. In DNA form, the CDR3 reads TGTGCCAGCAGTCGTGGACGGGATACGCAGTATTTT.

With respect to this clonotype: An end of the junction differs from the germline gene, which may be a read error. The gene calls are TRBV29-1 and TRBJ2-7; D may be TRBD2 (5 bases). The CDR3 runs 13 residues. Germline assignment: CDR1 SQVTM and CDR2 ANQGSEA. The CDR3 spells CSVAGVPSYDQYF. CDR3 DNA: TGCAGTGTTGCGGGTGTTCCCTCCTACGATCAGTACTTC.

The V and J genes are TRBV12-3 or TRBV12-4 and TRBJ1-1, with 7 bases aligning to TRBD1. Trimming cost V 1 base and J 1 base; bases outside gene matches: 12. The CDR3 has 18 residues. The CDR3 coding sequence is TGTGCCAGCAGTTTAGACTTAGGGGGCGGGGGACAGAACACTGAAGCTTTCTTT. It is translated as CASSLDLGGGGQNTEAFF.